What follows is one TCR beta chain and its context. As to treatment: around 19 received Ad26.COV2.S at low or high dose, single or two shots; 5 received placebo; per-sample allocation not given. Each sample was drawn 63 days after the first injection (of vaccine or placebo). The data were obtained in a study of Ad26.COV2.S vaccination and SARS-CoV-2 variants. The overall study: Ad26.COV2.S given intramuscularly, once or twice 56 days apart.

The CDR3 loop spans 13 amino acids. The ends were cut back, 1 base at V and 7 bases at J, with 8 bases in the middle. Per germline, CDR1 MGHRA and CDR2 YSYEKL. Produced via immunoSEQ multiplex PCR; TCRdb's table is partial and in-frame only. Among 300,000 to 400,000 clones, roughly 87% were seen once, and the ten largest hold more than 3%. This chain links TRBV4-1 with TRBJ1-5; no firm D call. Source: peripheral blood, taken in a trial of Ad26.COV2.S vaccine versus placebo. The receptor was derived from a person between 18 and 60 years old who received the Ad26.COV2.S COVID-19 vaccine or a placebo. CDR3 region: CASSQVGEQPQHF. As DNA, the CDR3 is TGCGCCAGCAGCCAAGTTGGCGAGCAGCCCCAGCATTTT.